This TCR beta chain is from a study of OX40 agonist ivuxolimab in advanced cancers. The overall study: People who had prior anti-PD-1, anti-PD-L1 or anti-CTLA-4 therapy could take part, and around 39% had some. Partial responses were recorded for three patients, including one with hepatocellular carcinoma and two with cutaneous melanoma.

Trimming pared 5 bases from V and 5 bases from J, leaving 13 bases between. Germline CDR1 reads SGHRS; CDR2 reads YFSETQ. There are 14 residues in the CDR3. Profiling relied on immunoSEQ multiplex PCR, and the TCRdb table lists in-frame clones only, not all of them. The sample contains tens of thousands of clones, approximately 90% of which appear only once. The sequence was obtained from an adult with an advanced solid tumor such as melanoma, head and neck, liver or kidney cancer. Specimen: CD4+ or CD8+ T cells sorted from blood, collected in a trial of the OX40 agonist ivuxolimab. The chain is built from TRBV5-1 and TRBJ2-2; D call uncertain. CDR3 in amino acids: CASSSNTVTGELFF. The CDR3, as DNA: TGCGCCAGCAGTTCGAATACAGTTACCGGGGAGCTGTTTTTT.